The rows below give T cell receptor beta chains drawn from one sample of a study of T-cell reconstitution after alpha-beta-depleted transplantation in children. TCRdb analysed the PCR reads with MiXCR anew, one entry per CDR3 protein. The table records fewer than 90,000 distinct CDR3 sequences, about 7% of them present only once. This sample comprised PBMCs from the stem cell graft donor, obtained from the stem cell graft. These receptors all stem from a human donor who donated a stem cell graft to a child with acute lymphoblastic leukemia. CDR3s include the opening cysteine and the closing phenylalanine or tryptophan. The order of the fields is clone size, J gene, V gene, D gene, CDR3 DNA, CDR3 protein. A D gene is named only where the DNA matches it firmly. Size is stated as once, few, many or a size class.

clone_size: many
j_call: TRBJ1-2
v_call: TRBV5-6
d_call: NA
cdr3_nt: TGTGCCAGCAGCCCCTCGGGGGTCCTCTATGGCTACACCTTC
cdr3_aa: CASSPSGVLYGYTF

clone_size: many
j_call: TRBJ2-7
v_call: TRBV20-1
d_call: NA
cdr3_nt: TGCAGTGCTAGAGATCCCCGACTTGGGACGCGCTCCTACGAGCAGTACTTC
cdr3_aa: CSARDPRLGTRSYEQYF

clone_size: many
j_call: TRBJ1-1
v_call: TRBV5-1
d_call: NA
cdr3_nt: TGCGCCAGCAGCTTGCTTGGGGGCACTGAATCTTTCTTT
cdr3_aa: CASSLLGGTESFF

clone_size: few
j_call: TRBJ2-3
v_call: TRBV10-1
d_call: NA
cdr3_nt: TGCGCCAGCACCTCCATCGGGAGAGGAGATACGCAGTATTTT
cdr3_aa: CASTSIGRGDTQYF

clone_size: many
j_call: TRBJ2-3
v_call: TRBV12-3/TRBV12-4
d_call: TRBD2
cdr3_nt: TGTGCCAGCACCGATAGCGGGAACACAGATACGCAGTATTTT
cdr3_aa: CASTDSGNTDTQYF

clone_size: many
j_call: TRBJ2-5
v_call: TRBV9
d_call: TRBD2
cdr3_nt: TGTGCCAGCAGCGTCGGGTCCTTGGCGGGGGGGGTTGAGACCCAGTACTTC
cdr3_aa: CASSVGSLAGGVETQYF

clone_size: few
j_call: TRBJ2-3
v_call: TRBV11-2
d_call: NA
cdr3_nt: TGTGTCAGCAGCCACTCTGACTTAATCAGCCCGGATACGCAGTATTTT
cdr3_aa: CVSSHSDLISPDTQYF

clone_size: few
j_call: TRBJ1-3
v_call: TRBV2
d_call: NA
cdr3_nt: TGTGCCAGCAGTGCCCCGGGGGGGGGGGGAAACACCATATATTTT
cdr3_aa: CASSAPGGGGNTIYF

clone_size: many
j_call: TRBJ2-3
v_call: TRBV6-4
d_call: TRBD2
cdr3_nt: TGTGCCAGCAGTGACTCTAGCGGGGGGGCAGATACGCAGTATTTT
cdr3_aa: CASSDSSGGADTQYF

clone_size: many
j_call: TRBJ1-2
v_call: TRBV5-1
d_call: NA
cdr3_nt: TGCGCCAGCAGCTTAAACGGGAGGGGCTATGGCTACACCTTC
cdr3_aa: CASSLNGRGYGYTF

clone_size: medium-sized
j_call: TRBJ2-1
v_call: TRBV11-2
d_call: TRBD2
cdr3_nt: TGTGCCAGCAGCTTAGACGGGAGGATCTACAATGAGCAGTTCTTC
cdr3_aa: CASSLDGRIYNEQFF